The 8 T cell receptor beta chains reported below all come from one sample, sequenced in a study of regulatory T cells in long-lasting Graves disease. Described time point: newly diagnosed GD, antithyroid drugs for less than 3 months. Preparation of the TCR library used RNA extracted from PBMCs. CDR3 regions were amplified by Arm-PCR using iRepertoire HTBI primers to build TCR beta libraries. TCRdb re-called the multiplex PCR reads through MiXCR, storing one row per CDR3 protein. The sample lists about 440,000 distinct CDR3 sequences, 15% to 20% occurring once. A further study also used this sample, focusing on T cells in Graves' hyperthyroidism and ophthalmopathy.

The sequencing used peripheral blood mononuclear cells (PBMCs), collected at new diagnosis, from a patient treated with antithyroid drugs. The source is a woman aged 30 to 39 with Graves disease.

At least ten counts were recorded for this clonotype. The V gene is TRBV24-1, the J gene TRBJ2-5; 13 nucleotides agree with TRBD2. The trim removed 10 bases at V and 5 bases at J, leaving 6 bases unmatched. CDR1 KGHDR and CDR2 SFDVKD come from the germline V gene. This CDR3 contains 14 residues. In nucleotides, the CDR3 is TGTGCCACTTCTGGGACTAGCGGGAAGGAGACCCAGTACTTC. This translates into CATSGTSGKETQYF.

This clonotype was recorded at least ten times. The chain couples TRBV28 to TRBJ1-6, with D possibly TRBD1 on 6 matching bases. Germline V CDR1 and CDR2: MDHEN, SYDVKM. The CDR3 is 16 residues long. Trimming removed 3 bases from V and 7 bases from J, with 16 bases in between. CDR3 coding DNA: TGTGCCAGCAGTTTCCTATCGGGACAAAGAAATTCACCCCTCCACTTT. Protein product: CASSFLSGQRNSPLHF. Supplemented by reference TRBV28 and TRBJ1-6, the full variable domain reads DVKVTQSSRYLVKRTGEKVFLECVQDMDHENMFWYRQDPGLGLRLIYFSYDVKMKEKGDIPEGYSVSREKKERFSLILESASTNQTSMYLCASSFLSGQRNSPLHFGNGTRLTVT.

This clonotype has a single count. The V call is TRBV7-8, the J call TRBJ2-1; 10 bases agree with TRBD2. Germline CDR1 is SGHVS and CDR2 is FQNEAQ. V lost 3 bases, J lost 0 bases, and 8 bases stayed unmatched. CDR3 length equals 18 residues. CDR3: CASSFFSGRASSYNEQFF. For the CDR3, the DNA is TGTGCCAGCAGCTTTTTCAGCGGGAGGGCAAGCTCCTACAATGAGCAGTTCTTC.

This clonotype was counted ten times or more. The CDR3 region is CAISPIGNYGYTF. The CDR3 coding sequence is TGTGCCATCAGTCCCATAGGGAACTATGGCTACACCTTC. The chain combines TRBV10-3 with TRBJ1-2; D not resolved. The CDR3 consists of 13 residues. V gave up 5 bases and J gave up 2 bases, with 9 bases separating them. CDR1 is ENHRY and CDR2 is SYGVKD in the germline V gene.

This clonotype has a handful of counts. The gene calls are TRBV29-1 and TRBJ2-3, with D perhaps matching TRBD1 or TRBD2 (5 bases each). This CDR3 has 13 amino acids. Trimming took 7 bases from V and 4 from J, leaving 15 bases between them. CDR1 SQVTM and CDR2 ANQGSEA come from the germline V gene. The DNA for the CDR3 is TGCAGCGCCGAGAAGGGGAGCTCAGATACGCAGTATTTT. As protein: CSAEKGSSDTQYF.

The gene calls are TRBV28 and TRBJ2-7; TRBD2 agrees at 13 bases. Looked up from germline, CDR1 is MDHEN and CDR2 is SYDVKM. The CDR3 is 15 residues long. J gave up 7 bases and V 0 bases, and 3 bases lay outside the gene matches. The DNA of the CDR3 is TGTGCCAGCAGTTTATGGACTAGCGGGAGGTATGAGCAGTACTTC. It codes for CASSLWTSGRYEQYF.

The sample holds many counts of this clonotype. The gene calls are TRBV5-1 and TRBJ2-1; D not certain. Germline-derived CDR1 and CDR2 are SGHRS and YFSETQ. Trimming stripped 0 bases from V and 8 bases from J, with 15 bases between. CDR3 length equals 15 residues. The CDR3 DNA reads as TGCGCCAGCAGCTTGGTGGCTAGTCAGGCGGATGAGCAGTTCTTC. It is translated as CASSLVASQADEQFF. The variable domain in full, completed from reference TRBV5-1 and TRBJ2-1, reads KAGVTQTPRYLIKTRGQQVTLSCSPISGHRSVSWYQQTPGQGLQFLFEYFSETQRNKGNFPGRFSGRQFSNSRSEMNVSTLELGDSALYLCASSLVASQADEQFFGPGTRLTVL.

This clonotype was seen repeatedly, ten times or more. The chain uses TRBV20-1 and TRBJ2-7; D not certain. The CDR3 consists of 15 residues. The V gene's germline CDR1 is DFQATT and CDR2 SNEGSKA (reference sequence). V lost 4 bases and J lost 9, with 25 bases in between. The CDR3 spells CSATVHRQAPTRQYF. Here the CDR3 DNA reads TGCAGTGCTACCGTCCACCGGCAGGCACCTACAAGGCAGTACTTC.